This note documents a single T cell receptor beta chain sequence. Authors' processing steps: Amplification with reference gene primers provided the estimates of nucleated cell counts. The assay was immunoSEQ multiplex PCR, and TCRdb's table has in-frame clones only and misses some. The V and J calls and clone size were taken over from that table, and D and trimming were inferred from the DNA. Of around 50,000 clones in the sample, more than 75% are singletons; the top ten hold over 7.5%. The CDR3 spans 17 residues. Germline values: CDR1 SGHTA, CDR2 FQGTGA. Trimming stripped 5 bases from V and 2 bases from J, with 21 bases between. The data were taken from a study of blood T cell repertoires in COVID-19. Turning to the study itself: Whether acute or convalescent, the COVID-19 samples came from the United States, Italy and Spain. T cells, B-cell-depleted T cells, or PBMCs supplied cDNA or gDNA.

The source material was peripheral blood. The chain joins TRBV7-3 to TRBJ1-2; possible D gene TRBD1, 5 bases. This sequence originates from an elderly woman with acute or convalescent COVID-19. The CDR3 bases are TGTGCCAGCAGCCCGGACCTGCCGGGGGAGGTGAACTATGGCTACACCTTC. Protein sequence: CASSPDLPGEVNYGYTF.